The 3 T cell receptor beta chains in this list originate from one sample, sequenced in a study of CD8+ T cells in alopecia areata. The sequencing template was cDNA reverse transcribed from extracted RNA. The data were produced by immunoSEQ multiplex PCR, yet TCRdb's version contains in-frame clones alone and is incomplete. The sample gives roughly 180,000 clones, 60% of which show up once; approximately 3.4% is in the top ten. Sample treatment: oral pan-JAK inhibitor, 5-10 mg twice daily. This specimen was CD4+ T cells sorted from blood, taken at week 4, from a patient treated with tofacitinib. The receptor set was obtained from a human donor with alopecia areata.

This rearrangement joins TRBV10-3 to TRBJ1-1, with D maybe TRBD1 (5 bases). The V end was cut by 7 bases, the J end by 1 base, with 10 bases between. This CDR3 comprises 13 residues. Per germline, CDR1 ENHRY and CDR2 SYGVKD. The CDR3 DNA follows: TGTGCCATCAAGGTTGGGGCGAACACTGAAGCTTTCTTT. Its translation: CAIKVGANTEAFF.

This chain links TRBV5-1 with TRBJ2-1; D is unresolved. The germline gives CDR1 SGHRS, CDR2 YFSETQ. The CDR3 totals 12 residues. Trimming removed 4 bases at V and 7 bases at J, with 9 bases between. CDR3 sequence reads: CASSAVGNEQFF. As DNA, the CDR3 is TGCGCCAGCAGCGCGGTTGGGAATGAGCAGTTCTTC.

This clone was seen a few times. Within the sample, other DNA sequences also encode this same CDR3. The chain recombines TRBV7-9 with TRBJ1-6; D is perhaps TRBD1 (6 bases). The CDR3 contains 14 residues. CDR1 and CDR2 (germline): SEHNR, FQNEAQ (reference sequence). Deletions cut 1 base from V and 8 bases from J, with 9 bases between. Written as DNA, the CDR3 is TGTGCCAGCAGCTTAGAGACAGGCCATTCACCCCTCCACTTT. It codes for CASSLETGHSPLHF. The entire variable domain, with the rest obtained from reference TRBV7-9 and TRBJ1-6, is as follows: DTGVSQNPRHKITKRGQNVTFRCDPISEHNRLYWYRQTLGQGPEFLTYFQNEAQLEKSRLLSDRFSAERPKGSFSTLEIQRTEQGDSAMYLCASSLETGHSPLHFGNGTRLTVT.